Sequencing of this T cell receptor beta chain was carried out in a study of CD8 T cells in ankylosing spondylitis. Findings and caveats of the study: Researchers reportedly found disease-linked clones significantly enriched in matched ankylosing spondylitis synovial fluid. In ankylosing spondylitis blood, a motif of eight highly homologous TCR beta variants appeared characteristic. Disease-linked clones bore a CD8+ phenotype and were relatively rare in peripheral blood.

Germline-derived CDR1 and CDR2 are SGHRS and YFSETQ. The CDR3 extends over 14 amino acids. Trimming shortened V by 0 bases and J by 5 bases, and 9 bases separated the two germline ends. Quantitative 5'-RACE with molecular barcodes produced the TCR beta libraries. TCRdb ran MiXCR on the 5' RACE reads and lists one entry per CDR3 protein. The data contain 750,000 to 850,000 distinct CDR3 sequences, 12% of them seen just once; the ten biggest clones take up around 0.51%. Regarding this clonotype: Its cognate antigen is unknown.

The clonotype originates from a male donor with ankylosing spondylitis. The gene calls are TRBV5-1 and TRBJ2-1; D unclear. Sample: blood, either unsorted or a sorted T cell fraction (not recorded which). The CDR3 loop is CASSLVAIDNEQFF. CDR3 sequence (DNA): TGCGCCAGCAGCTTGGTGGCGATAGACAATGAGCAGTTCTTC.